This T cell receptor beta chain was captured in a study of T cell changes during pregnancy in multiple sclerosis. J was trimmed by 4 bases and V by 4 bases; bases with no gene match: 7. The CDR3 spans 17 residues. Germline V gives CDR1 SGHNT, CDR2 YYREEE (reference sequence). TCRdb's copy holds only in-frame clones and misses some; the assay was immunoSEQ multiplex PCR. The table has tens of thousands of clones, around 94% seen once; the top ten hold roughly 1.7%. The chain recombines TRBV5-4 with TRBJ2-3; 15 bases fit TRBD2. This receptor was taken from a female donor with multiple sclerosis, enrolled in a pregnancy study. The sequences come from peripheral blood, collected in the third trimester of pregnancy. In nucleotides, the CDR3 is TGTGCCAGCAGCCCAGGGGGACTAGCGGGGGGAGCAGATACGCAGTATTTT. The encoded protein is CASSPGGLAGGADTQYF.